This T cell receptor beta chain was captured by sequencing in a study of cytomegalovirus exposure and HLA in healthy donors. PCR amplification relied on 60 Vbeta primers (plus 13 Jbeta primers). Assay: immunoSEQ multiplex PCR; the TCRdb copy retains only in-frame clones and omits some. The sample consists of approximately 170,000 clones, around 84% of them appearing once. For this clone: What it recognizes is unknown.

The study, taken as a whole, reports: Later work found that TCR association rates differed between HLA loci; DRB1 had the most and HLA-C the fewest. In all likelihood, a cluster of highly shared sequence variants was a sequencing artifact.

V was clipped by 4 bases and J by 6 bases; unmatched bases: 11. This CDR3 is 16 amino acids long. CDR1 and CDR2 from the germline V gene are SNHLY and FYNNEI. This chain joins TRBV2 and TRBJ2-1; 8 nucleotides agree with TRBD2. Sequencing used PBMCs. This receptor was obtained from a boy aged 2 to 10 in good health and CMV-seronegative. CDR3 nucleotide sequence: TGTGCCAGCAGTGGGGTCGAGCGGGGGACCCCCAATGAGCAGTTCTTC. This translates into CASSGVERGTPNEQFF.